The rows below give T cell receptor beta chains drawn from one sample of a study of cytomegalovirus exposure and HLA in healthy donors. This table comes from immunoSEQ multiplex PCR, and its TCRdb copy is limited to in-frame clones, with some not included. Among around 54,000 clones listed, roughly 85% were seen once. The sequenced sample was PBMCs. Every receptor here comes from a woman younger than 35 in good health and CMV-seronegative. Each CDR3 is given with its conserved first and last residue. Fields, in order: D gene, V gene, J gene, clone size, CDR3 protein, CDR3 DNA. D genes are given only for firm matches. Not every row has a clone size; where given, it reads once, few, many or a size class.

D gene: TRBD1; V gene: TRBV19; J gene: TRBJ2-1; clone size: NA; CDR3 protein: CASSIVGSGGRQFF; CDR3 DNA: TGTGCCAGTAGTATAGTGGGGTCAGGGGGCAGGCAGTTCTTC
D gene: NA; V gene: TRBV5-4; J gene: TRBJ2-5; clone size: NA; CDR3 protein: CASSLADTNQETQYF; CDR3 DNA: TGTGCCAGCAGCTTGGCGGACACGAATCAAGAGACCCAGTACTTC
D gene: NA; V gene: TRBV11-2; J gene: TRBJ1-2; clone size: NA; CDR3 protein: CASSLSPEANYGYTF; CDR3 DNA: TGTGCCAGCAGCTTATCCCCAGAAGCTAACTATGGCTACACCTTC
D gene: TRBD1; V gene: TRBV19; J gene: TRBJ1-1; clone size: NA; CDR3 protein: CASSIAREGARTEAFF; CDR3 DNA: TGTGCCAGTAGTATAGCCAGAGAGGGGGCGAGGACTGAAGCTTTCTTT
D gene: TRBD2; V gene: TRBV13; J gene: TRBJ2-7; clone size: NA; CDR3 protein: CASSFSGAYEQYF; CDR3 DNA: TGTGCCAGCAGCTTTAGCGGGGCCTACGAGCAGTACTTC
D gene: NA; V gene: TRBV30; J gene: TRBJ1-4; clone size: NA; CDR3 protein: CAWSEGLQNEKLFF; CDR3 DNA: TGTGCCTGGAGTGAGGGACTGCAGAATGAAAAACTGTTTTTT
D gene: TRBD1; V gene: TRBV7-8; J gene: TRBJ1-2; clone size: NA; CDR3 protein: CASSPRTRDRANYGYTF; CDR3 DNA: TGTGCCAGCAGCCCCCGAACCAGGGACAGGGCGAACTATGGCTACACCTTC
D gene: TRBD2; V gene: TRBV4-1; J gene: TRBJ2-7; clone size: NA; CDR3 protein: CASSQTSGSYEQYF; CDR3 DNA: TGCGCCAGCAGCCAGACTAGCGGGAGTTACGAGCAGTACTTC
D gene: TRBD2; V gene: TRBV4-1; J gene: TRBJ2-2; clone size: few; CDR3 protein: CASSQVGLAGGHTGELFF; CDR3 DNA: TGCGCCAGCAGCCAAGTGGGGCTAGCGGGAGGACACACCGGGGAGCTGTTTTTT
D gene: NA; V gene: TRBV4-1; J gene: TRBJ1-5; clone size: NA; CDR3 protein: CASSQVRGAQPQHF; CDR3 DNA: TGCGCCAGCAGCCAAGTGCGGGGGGCTCAGCCCCAGCATTTT
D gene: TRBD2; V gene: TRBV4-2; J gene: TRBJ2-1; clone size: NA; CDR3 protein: CASSQDLNPAGGSLLNEQFF; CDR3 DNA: TGTGCCAGCAGCCAAGATCTGAACCCTGCCGGCGGGAGTCTGCTAAATGAGCAGTTCTTC
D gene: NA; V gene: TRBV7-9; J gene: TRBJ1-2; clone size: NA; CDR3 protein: CASSLGGTDYGYTF; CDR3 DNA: TGTGCCAGCAGCTTAGGCGGGACGGACTATGGCTACACCTTC
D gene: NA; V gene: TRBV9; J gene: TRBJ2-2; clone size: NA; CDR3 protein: CASTPSNTGELFF; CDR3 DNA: TGTGCCAGCACCCCTTCGAACACCGGGGAGCTGTTTTTT
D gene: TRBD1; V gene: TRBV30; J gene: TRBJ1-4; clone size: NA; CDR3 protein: CAWREDRGNEKLFF; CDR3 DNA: TGTGCCTGGAGGGAAGACAGGGGGAATGAAAAACTGTTTTTT
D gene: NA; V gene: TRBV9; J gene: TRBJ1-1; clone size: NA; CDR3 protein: CASSVALQGTEAFF; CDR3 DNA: TGTGCCAGCAGCGTAGCCCTCCAGGGCACTGAAGCTTTCTTT
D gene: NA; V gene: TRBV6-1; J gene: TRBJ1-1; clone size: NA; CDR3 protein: CASSGRENTEAFF; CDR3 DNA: TGTGCCAGCAGTGGACGGGAGAACACTGAAGCTTTCTTT
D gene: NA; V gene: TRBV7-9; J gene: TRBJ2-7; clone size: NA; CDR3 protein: CASSRPGEQYF; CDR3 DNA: TGTGCCAGCAGCCGGCCCGGGGAGCAGTACTTC
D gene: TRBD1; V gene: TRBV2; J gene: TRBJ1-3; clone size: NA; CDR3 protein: CASSDNRGPGNTIYF; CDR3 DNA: TGTGCCAGCAGTGATAACAGGGGTCCTGGAAACACCATATATTTT
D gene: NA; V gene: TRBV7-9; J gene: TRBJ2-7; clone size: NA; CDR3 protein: CASSLVGTPYEQYF; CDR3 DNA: TGTGCCAGCAGCTTAGTGGGGACACCCTACGAGCAGTACTTC
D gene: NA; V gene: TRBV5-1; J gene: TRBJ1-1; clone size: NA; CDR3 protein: CASSLSQTNTEAFF; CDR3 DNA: TGCGCCAGCAGCTTGTCACAGACGAACACTGAAGCTTTCTTT
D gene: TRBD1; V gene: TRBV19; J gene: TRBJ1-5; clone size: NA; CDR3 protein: CASSRKGQSNQPQHF; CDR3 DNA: TGTGCCAGTAGTAGAAAGGGACAGAGCAATCAGCCCCAGCATTTT
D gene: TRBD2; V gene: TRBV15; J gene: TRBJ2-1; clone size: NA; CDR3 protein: CATSRDRGGREQFF; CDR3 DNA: TGTGCCACCAGCAGAGATCGGGGGGGAAGGGAGCAGTTCTTC
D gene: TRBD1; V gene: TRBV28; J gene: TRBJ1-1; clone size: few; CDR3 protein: CATLPGQQNTEAFF; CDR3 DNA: TGTGCCACACTCCCGGGACAGCAGAACACTGAAGCTTTCTTT
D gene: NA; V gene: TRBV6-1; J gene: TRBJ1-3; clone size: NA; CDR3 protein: CASSELAGSGNTIYF; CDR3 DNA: TGTGCCAGCAGTGAATTGGCAGGCTCTGGAAACACCATATATTTT
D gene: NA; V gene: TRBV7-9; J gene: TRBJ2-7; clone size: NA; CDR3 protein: CASSLVGQGARDF; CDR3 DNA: NA
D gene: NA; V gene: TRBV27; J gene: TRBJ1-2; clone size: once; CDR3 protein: CASSLARDYGYTF; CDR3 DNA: TGTGCCAGCAGTTTGGCCAGGGACTATGGCTACACCTTC
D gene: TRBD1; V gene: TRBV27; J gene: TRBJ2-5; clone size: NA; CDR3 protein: CASSATGTGVETQYF; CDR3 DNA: TGTGCCAGCAGTGCAACCGGGACAGGGGTGGAGACCCAGTACTTC
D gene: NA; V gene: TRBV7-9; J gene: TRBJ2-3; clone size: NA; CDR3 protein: CASSFVDTQYF; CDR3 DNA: TGTGCCAGCAGCTTCGTGGATACGCAGTATTTT
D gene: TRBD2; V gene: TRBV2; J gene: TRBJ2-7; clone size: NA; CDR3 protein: CASTERLAGGGEQYF; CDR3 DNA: TGTGCCAGCACCGAGCGACTAGCGGGAGGTGGCGAGCAGTACTTC
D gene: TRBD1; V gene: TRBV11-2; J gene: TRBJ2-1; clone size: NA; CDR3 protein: CASSLGQGREFF; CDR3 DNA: TGTGCCAGCAGCCTCGGACAGGGTAGAGAGTTCTTC
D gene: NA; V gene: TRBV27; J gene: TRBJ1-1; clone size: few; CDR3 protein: CASSLKRVNTEAFF; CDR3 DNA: TGTGCCAGCAGTTTAAAGAGGGTGAACACTGAAGCTTTCTTT
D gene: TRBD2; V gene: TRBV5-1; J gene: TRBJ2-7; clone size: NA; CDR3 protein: CASTTWGGYEQYF; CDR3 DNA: TGCGCCAGCACCACGTGGGGGGGGTACGAGCAGTACTTC
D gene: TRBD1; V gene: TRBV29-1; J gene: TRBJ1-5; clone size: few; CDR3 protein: CSAATGEDHQPQHF; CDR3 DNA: TGCAGCGCCGCGACAGGGGAGGATCATCAGCCCCAGCATTTT
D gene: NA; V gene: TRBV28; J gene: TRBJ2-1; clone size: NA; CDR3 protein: CASSFRPGGWGEQFF; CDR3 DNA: TGTGCCAGCAGTTTTCGCCCCGGAGGATGGGGTGAGCAGTTCTTC
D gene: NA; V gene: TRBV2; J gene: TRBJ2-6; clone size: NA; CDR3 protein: CASMRLVGSGANGLTF; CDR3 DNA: TGTGCCAGCATGCGACTAGTGGGGTCTGGGGCCAACGGCCTGACTTTC
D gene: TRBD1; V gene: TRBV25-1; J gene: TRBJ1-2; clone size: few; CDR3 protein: CASSERHRGRGYTF; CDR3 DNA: TGTGCCAGCAGTGAGCGACACAGGGGAAGGGGCTACACCTTC
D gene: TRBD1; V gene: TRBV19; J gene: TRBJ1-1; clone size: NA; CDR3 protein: CASSWTGVGTEAFF; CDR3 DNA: TGTGCCAGTAGTTGGACAGGGGTTGGGACTGAAGCTTTCTTT
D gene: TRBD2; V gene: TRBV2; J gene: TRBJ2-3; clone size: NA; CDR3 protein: CASSEAALAGSTDTQYF; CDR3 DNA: TGTGCCAGCAGTGAAGCCGCGCTAGCGGGGAGCACAGATACGCAGTATTTT
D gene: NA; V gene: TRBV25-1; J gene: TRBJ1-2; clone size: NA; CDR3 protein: CAREQGGYTF; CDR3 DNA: TGTGCCAGGGAACAGGGAGGCTACACCTTC
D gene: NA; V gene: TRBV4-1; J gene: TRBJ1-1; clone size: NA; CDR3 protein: CASSQYMANTEAFF; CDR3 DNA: TGCGCCAGCAGCCAATATATGGCGAACACTGAAGCTTTCTTT